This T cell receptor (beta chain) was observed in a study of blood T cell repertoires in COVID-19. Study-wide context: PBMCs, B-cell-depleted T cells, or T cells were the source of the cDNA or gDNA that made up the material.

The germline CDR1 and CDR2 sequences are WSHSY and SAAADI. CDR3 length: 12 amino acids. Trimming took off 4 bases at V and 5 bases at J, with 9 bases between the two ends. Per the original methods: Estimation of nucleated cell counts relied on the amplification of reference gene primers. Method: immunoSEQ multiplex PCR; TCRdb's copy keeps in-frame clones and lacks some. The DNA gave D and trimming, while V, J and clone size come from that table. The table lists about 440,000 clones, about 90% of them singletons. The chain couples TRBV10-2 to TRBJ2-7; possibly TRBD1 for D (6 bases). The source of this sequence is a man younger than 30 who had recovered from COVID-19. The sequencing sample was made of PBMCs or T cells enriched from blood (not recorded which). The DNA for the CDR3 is TGCGCCAGCAGTGGGACAGCCGACGAGCAGTACTTC. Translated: CASSGTADEQYF.